This T cell receptor beta chain was profiled in a study of blood T cell repertoires in COVID-19. Study context: Samples of COVID-19 (acute and convalescent) were obtained from the United States, Italy and Spain. Sources were T cells, B-cell-depleted T cells, or PBMCs; the material itself was cDNA or gDNA.

Authors' analysis steps: Amplification of reference gene primers was used by the study to estimate nucleated cell counts. Here immunoSEQ multiplex PCR was the method, and the copy in TCRdb shows in-frame clones only, minus some. V, J and clone size are taken as reported in that table, and D and trimming were inferred from the DNA itself. This table has 70,000 or so clones, about 80% appearing once. The source is an older woman with acute or convalescent COVID-19. Material: peripheral blood.

The CDR3 region is CASSTTTGMNTEAFF. The CDR3, as DNA: TGTGCCAGTAGTACTACGACAGGGATGAACACTGAAGCTTTCTTT. The genes are TRBV19 and TRBJ1-1, with 7 bases that match TRBD1. The CDR3 totals 15 residues. The germline CDR1 and CDR2 sequences are LNHDA and SQIVND (reference sequence). Losses at the gene ends were 4 bases for V and 0 bases for J; bases not matched to a gene: 5.